This entry lists 20 T cell receptor beta chains sequenced from one sample in a study of shared clonotypes between healthy human individuals. This table comes from immunoSEQ multiplex PCR, and its TCRdb copy is limited to in-frame clones, with some not included. The sample records 2 million or so clones, approximately 95% being singletons. Source material: naive CD4+ T cells sorted from blood. Regarding subset: CD45RA+ positively selected. These receptors came from a man younger than 35 in good health.

This chain joins TRBV5-6 and TRBJ2-7, with a possible D match to TRBD2 (6 bases). CDR1 is SGHDT, CDR2 YYEEEE, per germline. Trimming took off 8 bases at V and 2 bases at J, with 17 bases between the two ends. CDR3 length: 14 residues. The DNA for the CDR3 is TGTGCCAGTCGGGCCGGGAGCTCAGCCTACGAGCAGTACTTC. It yields the protein CASRAGSSAYEQYF.

This chain uses TRBV10-3 with TRBJ1-2, with 7 bases aligning to TRBD1. The V gene's germline CDR1 is ENHRY and CDR2 SYGVKD. This CDR3 has 15 residues. The V segment lost 0 bases and the J segment 2 bases; nucleotides outside the gene matches: 3. This CDR3 reads CAISESQGGNYGYTF. The CDR3 DNA reads TGTGCCATCAGTGAGTCTCAGGGGGGGAACTATGGCTACACCTTC.

The V call is TRBV30, the J call TRBJ2-5; D perhaps matches TRBD1 (7 bases). The CDR3 has 14 residues. Trimming took 1 base from V and 4 from J, leaving 13 bases between them. Germline V gene data show CDR1 as GTSNPN and CDR2 as SVGIG (reference sequence). The CDR3 bases are TGTGCCTGGAGTGCAGGGGGGTTCGTAGAGACCCAGTACTTC. Protein product: CAWSAGGFVETQYF.

V gene TRBV30 combines with J gene TRBJ2-3; D is possibly TRBD1 (6 bases). This CDR3 spans 16 amino acids. The germline gives CDR1 GTSNPN, CDR2 SVGIG (reference sequence). The V and J ends lost 1 base and 4 bases respectively, with 18 bases between them. CDR3 DNA sequence: TGTGCCTGGAGTGCCAGGGGCTTAGGCCGCTCAGATACGCAGTATTTT. This gives the protein CAWSARGLGRSDTQYF. The whole variable domain, filled in from reference TRBV30 and TRBJ2-3, reads SQTIHQWPATLVQPVGSPLSLECTVEGTSNPNLYWYRQAAGRGLQLLFYSVGIGQISSEVPQNLSASRPQDRQFILSSKKLLLSDSGFYLCAWSARGLGRSDTQYFGPGTRLTVL.

This rearrangement joins TRBV18 to TRBJ2-5; the match to TRBD2 covers 8 bases. The CDR3 is 18 residues long. CDR1 is KGHSH and CDR2 is LQKENI in the germline V gene. Trimming cost V 2 bases and J 1 base; bases outside gene matches: 12. CDR3 loop: CASSPWGVSGGFQETQYF. CDR3 nucleotides: TGTGCCAGCTCACCATGGGGTGTCTCGGGAGGGTTCCAAGAGACCCAGTACTTC. The whole variable domain, remainder taken from reference TRBV18 and TRBJ2-5, is NAGVMQNPRHLVRRRGQEARLRCSPMKGHSHVYWYRQLPEEGLKFMVYLQKENIIDESGMPKERFSAEFPKEGPSILRIQQVVRGDSAAYFCASSPWGVSGGFQETQYFGPGTRLLVL.

V usage is TRBV15 and J usage is TRBJ2-7; 9 bases are a match to TRBD1. CDR3 length: 15 amino acids. Looked up from germline, CDR1 is LNHNV and CDR2 is YYDKDF (reference sequence). The V gene end was trimmed by 1 base and the J gene end by 6 bases; junction bases not matched to a gene: 7. CDR3 protein: CATSRVQDRGGEQYF. The CDR3 DNA reads as TGTGCCACCAGCAGAGTACAGGACAGGGGCGGCGAGCAGTACTTC. Filled out from reference TRBV15 and TRBJ2-7, the complete variable domain reads DAMVIQNPRYQVTQFGKPVTLSCSQTLNHNVMYWYQQKSSQAPKLLFHYYDKDFNNEADTPDNFQSRRPNTSFCFLDIRSPGLGDTAMYLCATSRVQDRGGEQYFGPGTRLTVT.

This chain uses TRBV6-6 with TRBJ2-1, with TRBD2 as a possible D gene (6 bases). In germline, CDR1 is MNHNY, CDR2 SVGAGI (reference sequence). This CDR3 has 12 amino acids. Trimming stripped 2 bases from V and 8 bases from J, with 7 bases between. Here the CDR3 reads CASSYGEDEQFF. The CDR3 DNA is TGTGCCAGCAGTTACGGGGAGGATGAGCAGTTCTTC.

The rearrangement joins TRBV27 to TRBJ1-4; D not resolved. The germline CDR1 and CDR2 sequences are MNHEY and SMNVEV (reference sequence). Trimming took 1 base from V and 8 from J, leaving 11 bases between them. This CDR3 contains 14 residues. The CDR3 reads CASSLYGFGEKLFF. DNA of the CDR3: TGTGCCAGCAGTTTATATGGCTTTGGCGAAAAACTGTTTTTT. Together with reference TRBV27 and TRBJ1-4, the CDR3 gives the full variable domain: EAQVTQNPRYLITVTGKKLTVTCSQNMNHEYMSWYRQDPGLGLRQIYYSMNVEVTDKGDVPEGYKVSRKEKRNFPLILESPSPNQTSLYFCASSLYGFGEKLFFGSGTQLSVL.

V is TRBV9 and J is TRBJ2-2; 7 bases fit TRBD1. The length of the CDR3 is 15 residues. V shed 4 bases, J shed 6 bases, and the junction held 9 bases outside the gene matches. Germline-derived CDR1 and CDR2 are SGDLS and YYNGEE. DNA for the CDR3: TGTGCCAGCAGCCTCCGACAGGGTCGGGCCGGGGAGCTGTTTTTT. Protein: CASSLRQGRAGELFF. Complete variable domain (other parts from reference TRBV9 and TRBJ2-2): DSGVTQTPKHLITATGQRVTLRCSPRSGDLSVYWYQQSLDQGLQFLIQYYNGEERAKGNILERFSAQQFPDLHSELNLSSLELGDSALYFCASSLRQGRAGELFFGEGSRLTVL.

CDR3 coding DNA: TGTGCCAGCAGCCTATGGGGGGAAAGCAGCGATGAGCAGTTCTTC. Amino acids: CASSLWGESSDEQFF. The genes are TRBV6-5 and TRBJ2-1; tentatively, D is TRBD2 (6 bases). CDR1 and CDR2 from the germline V gene are MNHEY and SVGAGI. The V end lost 6 bases, the J end lost 8 bases, and 20 bases lay between the germline ends. CDR3 size: 15 residues.

The chain is built from TRBV9 and TRBJ1-6, with D possibly being TRBD1 (5 bases). Germline V lookup: CDR1 SGDLS, CDR2 YYNGEE. CDR3 length: 16 residues. V gave up 1 base and J gave up 7 bases, with 15 bases separating them. CDR3 amino acids: CASSVLSGEGNSPLHF. DNA for the CDR3: TGTGCCAGCAGCGTACTTTCTGGTGAGGGGAATTCACCCCTCCACTTT.

The chain joins TRBV11-2 to TRBJ2-3; TRBD2 matches 8 bases. This CDR3 has 15 amino acids. J was trimmed by 4 bases and V by 0 bases; bases with no gene match: 3. Germline loops: CDR1 SGHAT, CDR2 FQNNGV. The CDR3 region has the DNA TGTGCCAGCAGCTTAGACGGGGGGGCAGCAGATACGCAGTATTTT. It specifies CASSLDGGAADTQYF.

The chain links TRBV6-1 to TRBJ1-2; TRBD1 aligns across 11 bases. Germline values: CDR1 MNHNS, CDR2 SASEGT. The V gene end was trimmed by 6 bases and the J gene end by 2 bases; junction bases not matched to a gene: 5. This CDR3 region has 15 residues. This CDR3 is CASRSGTGGNYGYTF. The CDR3 bases are TGTGCCAGCAGAAGCGGGACAGGGGGAAACTATGGCTACACCTTC.

This clone was picked up a small number of times. The chain combines TRBV7-9 with TRBJ1-2; D is uncertain. V was cut by 5 bases and J by 8 bases, with 6 bases left in between. Germline V lookup: CDR1 SEHNR, CDR2 FQNEAQ (reference sequence). The CDR3 is 10 amino acids. The CDR3 loop reads CASSAGGYTF. The CDR3 nucleotides are TGTGCCAGCAGCGCCGGGGGCTACACCTTC.

Details on this clone: This specimen includes other DNA sequences encoding the same CDR3. CDR3: CAWSVRGDGYTF. CDR3 sequence (DNA): TGTGCCTGGAGTGTACGAGGGGATGGCTACACCTTC. The chain couples TRBV30 to TRBJ1-2; TRBD1 might be the D (5 bases). The CDR3 sequence is 12 residues long. The V end was cut by 0 bases, the J end by 6 bases, with 8 bases between. Germline-derived CDR1 and CDR2 are GTSNPN and SVGIG (reference sequence).

The chain links TRBV11-2 to TRBJ2-5; maybe TRBD1 (5 bases). There are 15 residues in the CDR3. Looked up from germline, CDR1 is SGHAT and CDR2 is FQNNGV. The V gene lost 6 bases and the J gene lost 2 bases, with 16 bases spanning the gap. This chain's CDR3 is CASSQGPNGQETQYF. The CDR3 nucleotides read TGTGCCAGCAGTCAGGGCCCCAACGGACAAGAGACCCAGTACTTC.

V and J are TRBV5-4 and TRBJ1-3, with D maybe TRBD1 (6 bases). Trimming took 3 bases from V and 2 from J, leaving 12 bases between them. Germline-derived CDR1 and CDR2 are SGHNT and YYREEE (reference sequence). The CDR3 loop spans 15 amino acids. The CDR3 reads CASSYPTGTGNTIYF. The CDR3 bases are TGTGCCAGCAGCTACCCGACAGGAACTGGAAACACCATATATTTT.

This clone was counted only a few times. The sample has other DNA sequences that encode this CDR3 too. The V call is TRBV2, the J call TRBJ1-6, with 8 bases identical to TRBD1. CDR1 is SNHLY and CDR2 is FYNNEI in the germline V gene. The V segment lost 6 bases and the J segment 7 bases; nucleotides outside the gene matches: 5. This CDR3 has 14 residues. This CDR3 is CASSDRGGNSPLHF. DNA for the CDR3: TGTGCCAGCAGCGACAGGGGTGGGAATTCACCCCTCCACTTT.

To note about this clone: With a much larger clone just one base away, this may be a read error. This sample also contains other DNA sequences that code for the same CDR3. The V call is TRBV5-4, the J call TRBJ2-7; 10 bases align to TRBD1. This CDR3 region has 13 residues. Germline V CDR1 and CDR2: SGHNT, YYREEE (reference sequence). The V segment lost 4 bases and the J segment 4 bases; nucleotides outside the gene matches: 2. The CDR3 coding sequence is TGTGCCAGCAGCCGGGACAGGGGTTACGAGCAGTACTTC. Protein sequence: CASSRDRGYEQYF.

The chain combines TRBV7-9 with TRBJ2-7, with D perhaps matching TRBD2 (5 bases). This CDR3 is 14 amino acids long. V was clipped by 1 base and J by 5 bases, with 12 bases between them. Germline V gene sequence: CDR1 SEHNR, CDR2 FQNEAQ (reference sequence). The CDR3 reads CASSLETLADEQYF. The CDR3 DNA sequence: TGTGCCAGCAGCTTAGAGACCCTAGCAGACGAGCAGTACTTC.